Below, 20 T cell receptor beta chains from the same sample are listed, as sequenced in a study of blood T cell repertoires in COVID-19. Assay: immunoSEQ multiplex PCR; the TCRdb copy retains only in-frame clones and omits some. In the table there are around 130,000 clones, over 70% of which are singletons. Sequencing was done on a sample of peripheral blood. The receptor source for this set is an elderly man with acute or convalescent COVID-19.

The DNA of the CDR3 is TGTGCCAGCAGCTTGGTCAGAGCGGGGGTGGAAGAGACCCAGTACTTC. This encodes CASSLVRAGVEETQYF. V gene TRBV5-6 combines with J gene TRBJ2-5, with 8 bases fitting TRBD2. CDR3 length: 16 residues. V shed 0 bases and J 3 bases; nucleotides not matched to a gene: 7. In germline, CDR1 is SGHDT, CDR2 YYEEEE.

The chain combines TRBV4-1 with TRBJ1-6; D unclear. Germline CDR1 MGHRA, CDR2 YSYEKL. The CDR3 sequence is 13 residues long. Trimming left V 2 bases short and J 7 bases short, with 6 bases between. CDR3 bases: TGCGCCAGCAGCCAATTGAGGAATTCACCCCTCCACTTT. Amino acid sequence: CASSQLRNSPLHF.

This chain connects TRBV6-6 to TRBJ2-3; D might be TRBD2 (6 bases). The germline V gene has CDR1 MNHNY and CDR2 SVGAGI (reference sequence). Trimming cost V 9 bases and J 1 base, with 14 bases left between them. This CDR3 contains 14 residues. The CDR3 sequence is CASGPDYGTDTQYF. The CDR3 DNA reads TGTGCCAGTGGGCCGGACTACGGCACAGATACGCAGTATTTT.

The chain recombines TRBV28 with TRBJ1-5; D not certain. The CDR3 is made up of 18 amino acids. Germline V gene lookup returns CDR1 MDHEN and CDR2 SYDVKM. V lost 3 bases and J lost 5, with 23 bases in between. CDR3 loop: CASSLWGSGSIGDQPQHF. As DNA, the CDR3 is TGTGCCAGCAGTTTGTGGGGTTCGGGGAGCATAGGTGATCAGCCCCAGCATTTT.

The chain joins TRBV6-5 to TRBJ1-6; D gene uncertain. CDR1 MNHEY and CDR2 SVGAGI come from the germline V gene. The CDR3 loop spans 13 amino acids. The V gene lost 6 bases and the J gene lost 14 bases, with 17 bases spanning the gap. In nucleotides, the CDR3 is TGTGCCAGCAGAACGGGAGCCTCGTGGGCCCTCCACTTT. Residues: CASRTGASWALHF.

V gene TRBV7-2 combines with J gene TRBJ2-3; TRBD2 aligns across 9 bases. Germline loops: CDR1 SGHTA, CDR2 FQGNSA. The V gene end was trimmed by 7 bases and the J gene end by 5 bases; junction bases not matched to a gene: 10. The CDR3 spans 15 residues. The CDR3 sequence is CASNLAGNEGDTQYF. In nucleotides, the CDR3 is TGTGCCAGCAACCTAGCGGGGAATGAGGGAGATACGCAGTATTTT.

The chain carries TRBV5-4 and TRBJ2-7, with 8 bases lining up with TRBD1. This CDR3 has 13 residues. From germline, CDR1 is SGHNT and CDR2 YYREEE (reference sequence). V lost 6 bases and J lost 6; bases outside the gene matches: 8. The CDR3, as DNA: TGTGCCAGCAACCCCCAGGGGGCGGGCGAGCAGTACTTC. This encodes CASNPQGAGEQYF.

The gene calls are TRBV7-8 and TRBJ1-6; D is unresolved. The V end was cut by 5 bases, the J end by 3 bases, with 20 bases between. Germline CDR1 is SGHVS and CDR2 is FQNEAQ. CDR3 length: 18 residues. The CDR3 sequence: CASSPRRVGRIYNSPLHF. The CDR3, as DNA: TGTGCCAGCAGCCCCCGCCGGGTTGGCAGAATCTATAATTCACCCCTCCACTTT.

The chain joins TRBV5-6 to TRBJ1-4; D unresolved. Trimming shortened V by 4 bases and J by 4 bases, and 11 bases separated the two germline ends. This CDR3 region has 14 residues. Germline CDR1 reads SGHDT; CDR2 reads YYEEEE. In nucleotides, the CDR3 is TGTGCCAGCAGCCGACGGACTAGTAATGAAAAACTGTTTTTT. Translation gives CASSRRTSNEKLFF.

To note about this clone: Other DNA sequences in the same sample also yield this CDR3. The chain couples TRBV4-1 to TRBJ1-6; D remains ambiguous. Per the germline V gene, CDR1 is MGHRA and CDR2 is YSYEKL. The CDR3 is made up of 15 amino acids. V was pared by 0 bases and J by 7 bases, with 10 bases between. CDR3 bases: TGCGCCAGCAGCCAAGAGTCCTTGAGCAATTCACCCCTCCACTTT. It is translated as CASSQESLSNSPLHF.

This sequence joins TRBV5-8 and TRBJ2-5, with 11 bases matching TRBD2. This CDR3 contains 15 residues. V shed 4 bases and J 5 bases; nucleotides not matched to a gene: 7. Germline V gene sequence: CDR1 SGHTS, CDR2 YDEGEE. CDR3 residues: CASSRQLAGVETQYF. The DNA of the CDR3 is TGTGCCAGCAGCAGACAACTAGCGGGGGTTGAGACCCAGTACTTC.

This clone showed up just once. The chain couples TRBV18 to TRBJ1-2, with D maybe TRBD1 (5 bases). The ends were cut back, 4 bases at V and 6 bases at J, with 21 bases in the middle. CDR3 length equals 16 residues. Per the germline V gene, CDR1 is KGHSH and CDR2 is LQKENI. The CDR3 loop is CASSQTTGPKTDGYTF. The DNA for the CDR3 is TGTGCCAGCTCACAGACCACAGGACCTAAAACTGATGGCTACACCTTC.

Concerning this clone itself: Other DNA sequences in this sample translate to the same CDR3. V gene TRBV5-5 combines with J gene TRBJ1-1; D is ambiguous. The CDR3 contains 14 residues. Germline V gene data show CDR1 as SGHKS and CDR2 as YYEKEE (reference sequence). Between the trimmed V and J ends, which lost 0 bases and 3 bases, there was a span of 9 bases. The CDR3 loop is CASSLALSHTEAFF. The CDR3 nucleotides read TGTGCCAGCAGCTTGGCATTGTCCCACACTGAAGCTTTCTTT. The full variable domain, its missing parts supplied by reference TRBV5-5 and TRBJ1-1, is DAGVTQSPTHLIKTRGQQVTLRCSPISGHKSVSWYQQVLGQGPQFIFQYYEKEERGRGNFPDRFSARQFPNYSSELNVNALLLGDSALYLCASSLALSHTEAFFGQGTRLTVV.

V and J are TRBV5-1 and TRBJ2-2; 9 bases align to TRBD1. Germline V gives CDR1 SGHRS, CDR2 YFSETQ. The CDR3 extends over 17 amino acids. V shed 4 bases and J 1 base; nucleotides not matched to a gene: 8. CDR3: CASSPQPGQGNTGELFF. Written as DNA, the CDR3 is TGCGCCAGCAGCCCCCAACCGGGACAGGGGAACACCGGGGAGCTGTTTTTT.

The J gene is TRBJ2-1, the V gene TRBV12-5, with 9 bases identical to TRBD1. The ends lost 4 bases at V and 6 bases at J; junction bases unmatched: 1. CDR1 and CDR2 from the germline V gene are LGHNT and FRNRAP. The CDR3 length is 13 residues. CDR3 bases: TGTGCTAGTGGTTCGACAGGGGGCAATGAGCAGTTCTTC. Translation gives CASGSTGGNEQFF.

In this sample, this clone turned up a few times. This rearrangement joins TRBV5-1 to TRBJ1-2; 9 nucleotides line up with TRBD1. Germline loops: CDR1 SGHRS, CDR2 YFSETQ. The CDR3 contains 14 residues. J lost 7 bases, V lost 4 bases, and 8 bases had no gene match. The CDR3 is CASSPRTGERGYTF. As DNA, the CDR3 is TGCGCCAGCAGCCCCCGGACAGGGGAGCGTGGCTACACCTTC.

V usage is TRBV27 and J usage is TRBJ2-2, with 8 bases matching TRBD1. This CDR3 is 16 amino acids long. Looked up from germline, CDR1 is MNHEY and CDR2 is SMNVEV (reference sequence). Losses at the gene ends were 5 bases for V and 4 bases for J; bases not matched to a gene: 9. The CDR3 reads CASSPRTGLSTGELFF. In DNA form, the CDR3 reads TGTGCCAGCAGTCCCAGGACAGGGTTAAGCACCGGGGAGCTGTTTTTT.

This clone was counted only a few times. The chain combines TRBV21-1 with TRBJ2-3; TRBD2 is the table's D call and was not checked against the DNA. TRBV21-1 is given as a pseudogene. The CDR3 is 14 amino acids. The CDR3 protein is CASSKGPVEDTQYF. CDR3 sequence (DNA): TGTGCCAGCAGCAAAGGTCCGGTCGAAGATACGCAGTATTTT.

The chain couples TRBV5-4 to TRBJ1-2; 9 nucleotides align to TRBD1. V trimming: 5 bases; J trimming: 7 bases; junction bases outside the gene matches: 12. Germline loops: CDR1 SGHNT, CDR2 YYREEE (reference sequence). The CDR3 covers 15 residues. For the CDR3, the DNA is TGTGCCAGCAGTCTCCCGACAGGGGGTTACAGTGGCTACACCTTC. Translation gives CASSLPTGGYSGYTF.

This clone turned up a few times. The rearrangement joins TRBV6-1 to TRBJ1-4; 9 bases align to TRBD1. The CDR3 is made up of 15 amino acids. Germline-derived CDR1 and CDR2 are MNHNS and SASEGT. The V and J ends lost 2 bases and 7 bases, in that order; junction bases with no gene match: 5. The CDR3 DNA is TGTGCCAGCAGTGAAATAACAGGGGGCAGTGAAAAACTGTTTTTT. It encodes CASSEITGGSEKLFF.